The 2 T cell receptor beta chains listed next were all sequenced from one sample in a study of blood T cell repertoires in COVID-19. Produced via immunoSEQ multiplex PCR; TCRdb's table is partial and in-frame only. The sample includes about 55,000 clones, roughly 87% of them seen just once. Material for sequencing was peripheral blood. The receptors were gathered from a woman aged 60-70 years with acute or convalescent COVID-19.

The chain couples TRBV28 to TRBJ2-3; D ambiguous. Germline lookup yields CDR1 MDHEN and CDR2 SYDVKM. This CDR3 region has 14 residues. V was pared by 7 bases and J by 4 bases, with 15 bases between. In DNA form, the CDR3 reads TGTGCCAGCACCCACCCCAGTGTGGCAGATACGCAGTATTTT. It translates to CASTHPSVADTQYF.

V gene TRBV11-2 combines with J gene TRBJ2-7, with 7 bases lining up with TRBD1. This CDR3 has 15 amino acids. Germline V gene data show CDR1 as SGHAT and CDR2 as FQNNGV. The J segment lost 1 base and the V segment lost 5 bases, leaving 8 bases of the junction unmatched. The CDR3, as DNA: TGTGCCAGCAGCCCCCGGGACAGCCGATCCTACGAGCAGTACTTC. Encoded protein: CASSPRDSRSYEQYF.